This T cell receptor beta chain comes out of a study of blood T cell repertoires in COVID-19. The wider study: COVID-19 samples from acute and convalescent phases originated in the United States, Italy and Spain. T cells, B-cell-depleted T cells, or PBMCs provided the cDNA or gDNA that served as material.

Authors' methods: It was from reference gene primer amplification that nucleated cell counts were estimated. Libraries were prepared by immunoSEQ multiplex PCR; TCRdb keeps only in-frame clonotypes and omits some of them. That table supplies the V and J calls and clone size; D and trimming were determined from the DNA. The sample has around 190,000 clones, roughly three quarters seen once. The germline CDR1 and CDR2 sequences are LGHNA and YNFKEQ. This CDR3 spans 14 amino acids. Trimming took 4 bases from V and 6 from J, leaving 14 bases between them. This TCR derives from a woman aged 45-60 years with active or convalescent COVID-19. What was sequenced was peripheral blood. The rearrangement joins TRBV4-2 to TRBJ2-3; weak D call: TRBD2 (6 bases). The DNA of the CDR3 is TGTGCCAGCAGCCTAACCTTGGAGGGGGATACGCAGTATTTT. The encoded protein is CASSLTLEGDTQYF.